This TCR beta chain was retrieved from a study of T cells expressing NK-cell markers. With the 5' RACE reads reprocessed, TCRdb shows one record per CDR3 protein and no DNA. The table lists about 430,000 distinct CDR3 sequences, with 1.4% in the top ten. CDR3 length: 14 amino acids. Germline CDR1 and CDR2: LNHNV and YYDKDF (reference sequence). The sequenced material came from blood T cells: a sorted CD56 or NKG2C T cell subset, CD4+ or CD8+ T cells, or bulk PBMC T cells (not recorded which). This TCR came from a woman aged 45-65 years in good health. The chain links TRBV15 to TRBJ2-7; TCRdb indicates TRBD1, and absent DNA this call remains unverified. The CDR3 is CATSRGQGAYEQYF.